Below, 8 T cell receptor beta chains from the same sample are listed, as sequenced in a study of CD8 T cells in Susac syndrome. Reverse transcription of roughly 0.5 to 1 ug RNA was performed with random hexamers. One entry per CDR3 protein results from TCRdb running MiXCR on the immunoSEQ multiplex PCR reads. The table includes about 440,000 distinct CDR3 sequences, around 83% detected once. Material for sequencing was CD8+ T cells from PBMCs. The receptors come from a human donor with multiple sclerosis.

The rearrangement joins TRBV7-9 to TRBJ1-5, with D possibly TRBD1 on 5 matching bases. V lost 6 bases and J 5 bases, leaving 14 bases between the germline ends. Germline-derived CDR1 and CDR2 are SEHNR and FQNEAQ (reference sequence). CDR3 length: 14 residues. This CDR3 reads CASSSSGTHQPQHF. CDR3 coding DNA: TGTGCCAGCAGTTCCTCTGGGACCCATCAGCCCCAGCATTTT.

V usage is TRBV27 and J usage is TRBJ2-7; D unresolved. Looked up from germline, CDR1 is MNHEY and CDR2 is SMNVEV (reference sequence). V dropped 5 bases and J dropped 3 bases, with 14 bases sitting between them. The CDR3 sequence is 14 residues long. CDR3 in amino acids: CASSPSLGHYEQYF. The CDR3 coding sequence is TGTGCCAGCAGTCCATCCCTAGGGCACTACGAGCAGTACTTC.

This chain uses TRBV30 with TRBJ2-5; no reliable D call. This CDR3 comprises 14 residues. Per germline, CDR1 GTSNPN and CDR2 SVGIG (reference sequence). With 5 bases removed from V and 1 base from J, the gap between germline ends came to 14 bases. CDR3 in DNA: TGTGCCTGGCGGTCCGGAGATAGCCAAGAGACCCAGTACTTC. Its protein product is CAWRSGDSQETQYF.

The chain is built from TRBV6-1 and TRBJ2-1; the match to TRBD2 covers 9 bases. This CDR3 has 14 residues. Germline values: CDR1 MNHNS, CDR2 SASEGT. Trimming cost V 8 bases and J 4 bases; bases outside gene matches: 6. CDR3 loop: CASGRLADYNEQFF. The CDR3 bases are TGTGCCAGCGGTAGACTAGCGGATTACAATGAGCAGTTCTTC.

CDR3 coding DNA: TGTGCCAGCACCCGACAGACCCCAAACAATGAGCAGTTCTTC. Protein product: CASTRQTPNNEQFF. The chain recombines TRBV5-6 with TRBJ2-1; tentatively, D is TRBD1 (5 bases). The V gene's germline CDR1 is SGHDT and CDR2 YYEEEE. V dropped 6 bases and J dropped 5 bases, with 15 bases sitting between them. The CDR3 length is 14 residues.

The V gene is TRBV7-8, the J gene TRBJ2-7; weak D call: TRBD1 (6 bases). The CDR3 sequence is 17 residues long. V shed 5 bases and J shed 3 bases, with 23 bases lying between them. Germline values: CDR1 SGHVS, CDR2 FQNEAQ. The CDR3 DNA sequence: TGTGCCAGCAGCCAAGGCCAAGCAGGGGTCCATTACTACGAGCAGTACTTC. Translating it yields CASSQGQAGVHYYEQYF.

The chain carries TRBV6-1 and TRBJ1-1; D is unclear. V dropped 2 bases and J dropped 2 bases, with 9 bases sitting between them. Germline lookup yields CDR1 MNHNS and CDR2 SASEGT. CDR3 length: 14 amino acids. This CDR3 is CASSEIERNTEAFF. The CDR3 DNA reads as TGTGCCAGCAGTGAAATTGAAAGAAACACTGAAGCTTTCTTT.

This clonotype was seen once. The chain recombines TRBV6-5 with TRBJ2-5; no clear D. This CDR3 has 13 amino acids. Trimming removed 2 bases from V and 4 bases from J, with 8 bases in between. In germline, CDR1 is MNHEY, CDR2 SVGAGI. Here the CDR3 DNA reads TGTGCCAGCAGTTACACTGGCGGAGAGACCCAGTACTTC. Encoded protein: CASSYTGGETQYF.